A selection of T cell receptor beta chains follows, all from one sample in a study of post-analysis software for immune sequencing data. One entry per CDR3 protein, called by TCRdb with MiXCR from the PCR reads. The sample has roughly 200,000 distinct CDR3 sequences, about 30% seen once. The sequencing input was blood. These receptors all come from a girl between 2 and 17 years old with multiple sclerosis. The CDR3 runs from the conserved cysteine through the conserved F or W. The D gene is left open where the match is weak. Some rows have no size entry. The others give once, few or many, or a class for an expanded clone.

>-|TRBJ1-2|TRBV20-1|-
TGCAGTGCCGGGGACACCCACGGAGGTGGCTACACCTTC
CSAGDTHGGGYTF
>-|TRBJ2-7|TRBV6-2/TRBV6-3|few
TGTGCCAGCAGTTCCCGCCTGTACGAGCAGTACTTC
CASSSRLYEQYF
>TRBD1|TRBJ1-1|TRBV20-1|-
TGCAGTGCTAGAGCTACCAGGGGGCGGAAAGCTGAAGCTTTCTTT
CSARATRGRKAEAFF
>-|TRBJ2-3|TRBV7-8|-
TGTGCCAGCAGCAGGGGGGAGGGCACAGATACGCAGTATTTT
CASSRGEGTDTQYF
>-|TRBJ1-2|TRBV2|few
TGTGCCAGCAGCAAACCCTTACCGGGAATTGGCTACACCTTC
CASSKPLPGIGYTF
>TRBD1|TRBJ1-2|TRBV5-4|few
TGTGCCAGCAGCTTGAGACAGGGATGGAACTATGGCTACACCTTC
CASSLRQGWNYGYTF
>-|TRBJ2-7|TRBV11-2|-
TGTGCCAGCGGTCTCGGCTACGAGCAGTACTTC
CASGLGYEQYF
>-|TRBJ2-5|TRBV29-1|many
TGCAGCGGCACAGGGGAGACCCAGTACTTC
CSGTGETQYF
>-|TRBJ2-1|TRBV5-1|many
TGCGCCAGCAGCCATAATCAGGGAATTTACAATGAGCAGTTCTTC
CASSHNQGIYNEQFF
>-|TRBJ1-2|TRBV29-1|many
TGCAGCGTTGAAATATATAGTAGCTATGGCTACACCTTC
CSVEIYSSYGYTF
>TRBD1|TRBJ1-1|TRBV12-3/TRBV12-4|many
TGTGCCAGCAGCCCGGGACAGTGGGGTACTGAAGCTTTCTTT
CASSPGQWGTEAFF
>-|TRBJ2-3|TRBV18|few
TGTGCCAGCTCGCCCCCCTCTGGGGGCGCGGGTACGCAGTATTTT
CASSPPSGGAGTQYF
>-|TRBJ1-6|TRBV30|few
TGTGCCTGGAGCGCTAATTCACCCCTCCACTTT
CAWSANSPLHF
>-|TRBJ2-2|TRBV2|-
TGTGCCTGCCGGCCGGGGGAGAACACCGGGGAGCTGTTTTTT
CACRPGENTGELFF
>TRBD1|TRBJ2-6|TRBV2|many
TGTGCCAGCAGTGAGGGACAGGGTTCTGGGGCCAACGTCCTGACTTTC
CASSEGQGSGANVLTF
>-|TRBJ2-1|TRBV7-3|-
TGTGCCAGCAGCCTGGACAAACAATATGAGCAGTTCTTC
CASSLDKQYEQFF
>-|TRBJ2-7|TRBV6-6|many
TGTGCCAGCAGTTACAGGGGCGACTACGAGCAGTACTTC
CASSYRGDYEQYF
>TRBD1|TRBJ1-4|TRBV4-1|-
TGCGCCAGCAGCCGGGAACACAGGGGGTCATATGAAAAACTGTTTTTT
CASSREHRGSYEKLFF
>TRBD1|TRBJ1-2|TRBV5-1|-
TGCGCCAGCAGCGGAGCGACAGGGGGCCCTGAAGGCTACACCTTC
CASSGATGGPEGYTF
>-|TRBJ1-1|TRBV5-1|few
TGCGCCAGCAGCCCAAAGGACAGACCGAACACTGAAGCTTTCTTT
CASSPKDRPNTEAFF
>-|TRBJ2-1|TRBV20-1|many
TGCAGTGCTCTAGCGTACAATGAGCAGTTCTTC
CSALAYNEQFF
>-|TRBJ1-2|TRBV12-3/TRBV12-4|few
TGTGCCAGCAGTTTAGCACTGAAGGGCTACACCTTC
CASSLALKGYTF
>-|TRBJ1-4|TRBV30|-
TGTGCCTGGAGTGTACAAGGGTTAAATGAAAAACTGTTTTTT
CAWSVQGLNEKLFF
>-|TRBJ2-5|TRBV23-1|many
TGCGCCAGCAGTCAAGTTGGACAGGAGGGGGAGACCCAGTACTTC
CASSQVGQEGETQYF
>-|TRBJ1-5|TRBV14|few
TGTGCCATCGGTCCCTCCAGGGCCAATCAGCCCCAGCATTTT
CAIGPSRANQPQHF
>TRBD2|TRBJ2-3|TRBV5-1|few
TGCGCCAGCAGCTCGAAACTAGCGGGAGATGGTACAGATACGCAGTATTTT
CASSSKLAGDGTDTQYF
>TRBD1|TRBJ2-3|TRBV2|-
TGTGCCAGCAGCAGTGTAATGGGACAGGGGACAGATACGCAGTATTTT
CASSSVMGQGTDTQYF
>-|TRBJ2-3|TRBV3-1|-
TGTGCCAGCAGCCAAGTTGGAGTCGCAGATACGCAGTATTTT
CASSQVGVADTQYF
>-|TRBJ1-1|TRBV10-3|-
TGTGCCATCAGTGATCGGCAGGGGAACACTGAAGCTTTCTTT
CAISDRQGNTEAFF
>-|TRBJ2-3|TRBV5-1|many
TGCGCCAGCAGCCCCTTAGCAGTAATTAACACAGATACGCAGTATTTT
CASSPLAVINTDTQYF
>-|TRBJ1-2|TRBV29-1|-
TGCAGCGGTGACGCGGGGGGCTATGGCTACACCTTC
CSGDAGGYGYTF
>-|TRBJ2-7|TRBV16|few
TGTGCCAGCAGCCAATCCGGCTACGAGCAGTACTTC
CASSQSGYEQYF
>-|TRBJ1-2|TRBV19|-
TGTGCCAGTAGCGCCGGGACAACCCGACGGGACTATGGCTACACCTTC
CASSAGTTRRDYGYTF
>TRBD1|TRBJ1-2|TRBV12-3/TRBV12-4|-
TGTGCCAGCAGTTTCGACAGGGCCGGGCACTATGGCTACACCTTC
CASSFDRAGHYGYTF
>-|TRBJ1-4|TRBV7-9|few
TGTGCCAGCAGCCTAGGGGTGGGGGGGCAAGATGAAAAACTGTTTTTT
CASSLGVGGQDEKLFF
>-|TRBJ2-1|TRBV24-1|few
TGTGCCACGATAGGTCGGTATGAGCAGTTCTTC
CATIGRYEQFF
>-|TRBJ2-5|TRBV5-1|many
TGCGCCAGCAGCTTCCGGGACACCCAAGAGACCCAGTACTTC
CASSFRDTQETQYF
>TRBD1|TRBJ2-5|TRBV10-3|few
TGTGCCATCAGTGATGCAGGGGGAGAGACCCAGTACTTC
CAISDAGGETQYF
>-|TRBJ2-7|TRBV5-1|many
TGCGCCAGCAGCGCCTCCTACGAGCAGTACTTC
CASSASYEQYF
>-|TRBJ1-1|TRBV10-3|few
TGTGCCATCAGTGAAATCAGTTTCGCCCAAGCTTTCTTT
CAISEISFAQAFF